The 21 T cell receptor beta chains below were found in one sample sequenced in a study of pediatric ulcerative colitis. This table comes from immunoSEQ multiplex PCR, and its TCRdb copy is limited to in-frame clones, with some not included. This table holds tens of thousands of clones, approximately 74% found once. One to two pinch biopsies were taken from the rectum during colonoscopy. Sequenced: gut tissue. These TCRs come from a boy between 10 and 17 years old with severe ulcerative colitis.

The rearrangement uses TRBV9 and TRBJ2-3; no clear D. Trimming pared 0 bases from V and 3 bases from J, leaving 5 bases between. The CDR3 sequence is 13 residues long. Germline lookup yields CDR1 SGDLS and CDR2 YYNGEE. CDR3 sequence reads: CASSVDRTDTQYF. The CDR3 coding sequence is TGTGCCAGCAGCGTAGATAGGACAGATACGCAGTATTTT.

The table lists this clone with a few counts. The chain combines TRBV2 with TRBJ2-3; D remains unclear. CDR1 SNHLY and CDR2 FYNNEI come from the germline V gene. V was shortened by 10 bases and J by 2 bases, with 16 bases between the two germline ends. This CDR3 comprises 14 residues. This chain's CDR3 is CATTIWGTTDTQYF. The CDR3, as DNA: TGTGCCACCACTATATGGGGTACCACAGATACGCAGTATTTT.

The rearrangement links TRBV5-8 to TRBJ1-2; D ambiguous. The germline V and J ends were trimmed by 1 base and 3 bases, with 7 bases remaining between them. The CDR3 is made up of 13 amino acids. Germline lookup yields CDR1 SGHTS and CDR2 YDEGEE. The CDR3 DNA is TGTGCCAGCAGCTTGTCGAGCTACTATGGCTACACCTTC. Its protein product is CASSLSSYYGYTF.

The CDR3 nucleotides read TGTGCCAGCAGCTTAGAGGCCAGCGCCAATCCCTACGAGCAGTACTTC. It translates to CASSLEASANPYEQYF. The V gene is TRBV7-9, the J gene TRBJ2-7, with D unresolved. Germline lookup yields CDR1 SEHNR and CDR2 FQNEAQ (reference sequence). Trimming removed 1 base at V and 2 bases at J, with 15 bases between. The CDR3 has 16 amino acids.

This clone came up once. The rearrangement links TRBV7-9 to TRBJ1-2; D remains unclear. Germline values: CDR1 SEHNR, CDR2 FQNEAQ (reference sequence). The CDR3 runs to 14 residues. V was shortened by 1 base and J by 2 bases, with 8 bases between the two germline ends. CDR3 DNA sequence: TGTGCCAGCAGCTTAGATACACCCAACTATGGCTACACCTTC. This codes for CASSLDTPNYGYTF. The full variable domain, completed using reference TRBV7-9 and TRBJ1-2, is DTGVSQNPRHKITKRGQNVTFRCDPISEHNRLYWYRQTLGQGPEFLTYFQNEAQLEKSRLLSDRFSAERPKGSFSTLEIQRTEQGDSAMYLCASSLDTPNYGYTFGSGTRLTVV.

The chain links TRBV2 to TRBJ1-2; D is ambiguous. In germline, CDR1 is SNHLY, CDR2 FYNNEI. Trimming took 6 bases from V and 4 from J, leaving 9 bases between them. The CDR3 is made up of 12 amino acids. The CDR3 here is CASSSEAYGYTF. CDR3 bases: TGTGCCAGCAGCTCGGAAGCCTATGGCTACACCTTC.

The rearrangement joins TRBV5-6 to TRBJ2-7; D is undetermined. The length of the CDR3 is 11 residues. Trimming took off 4 bases at V and 4 bases at J, with 6 bases between the two ends. Germline CDR1 and CDR2: SGHDT and YYEEEE. CDR3 amino acids: CASSAYYEQYF. CDR3 bases: TGTGCCAGCAGCGCCTATTACGAGCAGTACTTC.

This chain joins TRBV5-1 and TRBJ1-2; possibly TRBD1 for D (6 bases). The CDR3 runs to 14 residues. The ends were cut back, 0 bases at V and 5 bases at J, with 11 bases in the middle. Germline lookup yields CDR1 SGHRS and CDR2 YFSETQ. The CDR3 nucleotides read TGCGCCAGCAGCTTGGAGGGGGGCTCTTATGGCTACACCTTC. Protein: CASSLEGGSYGYTF.

The chain carries TRBV6-1 and TRBJ2-2; D ambiguous. The V gene lost 4 bases and the J gene lost 1 base, with 10 bases spanning the gap. CDR1 and CDR2 from the germline V gene are MNHNS and SASEGT. This CDR3 spans 15 amino acids. CDR3 in amino acids: CASSVSNLNTGELFF. CDR3 nucleotide sequence: TGTGCCAGCAGTGTTTCTAACCTGAACACCGGGGAGCTGTTTTTT.

The CDR3 bases are TGTGCCAGTAGTATAGATCGCCGAGGGAACGGCAATCAGCCCCAGCATTTT. Translated, it gives CASSIDRRGNGNQPQHF. The genes are TRBV19 and TRBJ1-5; D ambiguous. CDR1 is LNHDA, CDR2 SQIVND, per germline (reference sequence). Between the trimmed V and J ends, which lost 0 bases and 2 bases, there was a span of 14 bases. CDR3 length: 17 amino acids. The full variable domain, completed using reference TRBV19 and TRBJ1-5, is DGGITQSPKYLFRKEGQNVTLSCEQNLNHDAMYWYRQDPGQGLRLIYYSQIVNDFQKGDIAEGYSVSREKKESFPLTVTSAQKNPTAFYLCASSIDRRGNGNQPQHFGDGTRLSIL.

This clone has more than one count but fewer than ten. Other DNA sequences in this specimen translate into the identical CDR3. The rearrangement links TRBV25-1 to TRBJ1-2, with a weak D call TRBD1 (5 bases). CDR1 MGHDK and CDR2 SYGVNS come from the germline V gene. V was trimmed by 4 bases and J by 8 bases, leaving 11 bases between them. The CDR3 is made up of 12 amino acids. CDR3: CASSGQGYGYTF. The CDR3 DNA is TGTGCCAGCAGTGGCCAGGGATACGGCTACACCTTC.

Comment on this clone: In the same sample, other DNA sequences code for this CDR3. The rearrangement links TRBV19 to TRBJ2-6; 7 bases are shared with TRBD1. This CDR3 spans 16 amino acids. Germline CDR1 reads LNHDA; CDR2 reads SQIVND (reference sequence). Losses at the gene ends were 2 bases for V and 1 base for J; bases not matched to a gene: 2. The CDR3 DNA reads TGTGCCAGTAGTATATACAGGGGTTCTGGGGCCAACGTCCTGACTTTC. Its translation: CASSIYRGSGANVLTF.

This clone was found a few times. The chain links TRBV6-5 to TRBJ2-2; TRBD2 agrees at 9 bases. V was pared by 9 bases and J by 0 bases, with 2 bases of the junction left unmatched. The CDR3 consists of 14 residues. Per the germline V gene, CDR1 is MNHEY and CDR2 is SVGAGI. The CDR3 is CASQRGANTGELFF. The CDR3 DNA reads TGTGCCAGTCAGCGGGGGGCGAACACCGGGGAGCTGTTTTTT.

In DNA form, the CDR3 reads TGCGCCAGCAGCGCTCCGGGACGAATGAACACTGAAGCTTTCTTT. Its translation: CASSAPGRMNTEAFF. This sequence joins TRBV5-1 and TRBJ1-1; perhaps TRBD1 as D (5 bases). V lost 4 bases and J lost 0, with 13 bases in between. CDR1 and CDR2 from the germline V gene are SGHRS and YFSETQ. This CDR3 contains 15 residues.

The chain couples TRBV5-6 to TRBJ1-4, with D possibly matching TRBD1 (6 bases). The length of the CDR3 is 17 residues. The germline CDR1 and CDR2 sequences are SGHDT and YYEEEE. Trimming took off 0 bases at V and 6 bases at J, with 18 bases between the two ends. The CDR3 sequence: CASSLVQGSRLDEKLFF. The CDR3 nucleotides are TGTGCCAGCAGCTTGGTACAGGGTTCGCGGCTCGATGAAAAACTGTTTTTT.

This clone came up a few times. This sequence joins TRBV7-2 and TRBJ2-3; D unclear. Germline values: CDR1 SGHTA, CDR2 FQGNSA. The CDR3 is made up of 13 amino acids. Trimming pared 2 bases from V and 3 bases from J, leaving 6 bases between. CDR3 sequence: CASSLSRTDTQYF. The DNA for the CDR3 is TGTGCCAGCAGCTTATCCCGGACAGATACGCAGTATTTT. Combining the CDR3 with reference TRBV7-2 and TRBJ2-3 gives the whole variable domain GAGVSQSPSNKVTEKGKDVELRCDPISGHTALYWYRQSLGQGLEFLIYFQGNSAPDKSGLPSDRFSAERTGGSVSTLTIQRTQQEDSAVYLCASSLSRTDTQYFGPGTRLTVL.

The CDR3 bases are TGTGCCATCAGTGCTTCCGGGGGCGAGCAGTACTTC. Protein: CAISASGGEQYF. This chain uses TRBV10-3 with TRBJ2-7; D perhaps matches TRBD2 (6 bases). The CDR3 is 12 amino acids. V lost 4 bases and J 6 bases, leaving 10 bases between the germline ends. Germline V gene data show CDR1 as ENHRY and CDR2 as SYGVKD.

V is TRBV4-1 and J is TRBJ2-1; the D is unclear. Germline V gene sequence: CDR1 MGHRA, CDR2 YSYEKL. CDR3 length: 13 amino acids. V lost 0 bases, J lost 11 bases, and 11 bases lay in between. CDR3 DNA sequence: TGCGCCAGCAGCCAAGAGGCGGTAGCCCAGCAGTTCTTC. Its translation: CASSQEAVAQQFF.

This clone occurred a few times. In nucleotides, the CDR3 is TGTGCCAGCTCAGATGGGAGCTCCTACGAGCAGTACTTC. This codes for CASSDGSSYEQYF. This chain links TRBV9 with TRBJ2-7, with a possible D match to TRBD2 (5 bases). CDR1 and CDR2 (germline): SGDLS, YYNGEE. The CDR3 is made up of 13 amino acids. Trimming removed 7 bases at V and 0 bases at J, with 11 bases between.

This chain joins TRBV10-3 and TRBJ2-7, with D perhaps matching TRBD1 or TRBD2 (5 bases each). With 10 bases removed from V and 0 bases from J, the gap between germline ends came to 13 bases. The CDR3 covers 13 residues. Germline V gene lookup returns CDR1 ENHRY and CDR2 SYGVKD. In nucleotides, the CDR3 is TGTGCCACGGTAGGGGACGACTCCTACGAGCAGTACTTC. This gives the protein CATVGDDSYEQYF.

The V and J genes are TRBV6-5 and TRBJ2-7, with 9 positions matching TRBD1. The trim removed 6 bases at V and 3 bases at J, leaving 9 bases unmatched. Germline assignment: CDR1 MNHEY and CDR2 SVGAGI. CDR3 length: 15 amino acids. The CDR3 here is CASSLGGTGSYEQYF. In nucleotides, the CDR3 is TGTGCCAGCAGCTTGGGGGGGACAGGGAGCTACGAGCAGTACTTC.